This T cell receptor (beta chain) was identified during a study of T cell responses to AZD1222 COVID-19 vaccine. Study outcomes and limitations: Spike-specific TCR breadth and depth rose after two AZD1222 doses. Donors skewed white British and female; clonal diversity was possibly underestimated. Targeting of unmutated variant regions was reportedly seen in nearly half of spike-specific TCRs. Recipients of AZD1222 seropositive at baseline numbered only 6 or 7.

A note on this clone: What it binds is unknown.

The method was immunoSEQ multiplex PCR; TCRdb's version includes in-frame clones alone and lacks a portion of them. This table holds around 70,000 clones, about nine tenths found once. This CDR3 comprises 13 residues. CDR1 is LNHDA, CDR2 SQIVND, per germline (reference sequence). V lost 1 base and J 4 bases, leaving 6 bases between the germline ends. This TCR came from an adult in good health. The specimen comprised peripheral blood, sampled on day 0 of AZD1222 vaccination. The V and J genes are TRBV19 and TRBJ2-3; D gene unclear. The chain's CDR3 is CASSIVGADTQYF. The CDR3 nucleotides are TGTGCCAGTAGTATAGTAGGCGCAGATACGCAGTATTTT.